This T cell receptor beta chain was documented in a study of T cell responses to AZD1222 COVID-19 vaccine. Study information: Second-dose intervals near 4 or 12 weeks were combined. Study-wide findings and caveats: Clonal diversity may have been underestimated in mostly white British donors.

Comment on this clone: The antigen is undetermined.

This CDR3 contains 16 residues. The junction had 5 bases not matched to a gene; V was cut back by 3 bases and J by 4 bases. Germline CDR1 and CDR2: KGHSH and LQKENI. Libraries were prepared by immunoSEQ multiplex PCR; TCRdb keeps only in-frame clonotypes and omits some of them. This sample has some 120,000 clones, with around 94% found just once. Sequencing used peripheral blood, obtained on day 0 of AZD1222 vaccination. This receptor was identified in an adult in good health. V and J are TRBV18 and TRBJ2-1; 11 nucleotides line up with TRBD2. The CDR3 sequence is CASSPGTSGQYNEQFF. The CDR3 DNA follows: TGTGCCAGCTCACCCGGGACTAGCGGTCAGTACAATGAGCAGTTCTTC.